These 20 T cell receptor beta chains share one sample of origin, sequenced in a study of blood T cells in healthy people across ages. With a J-beta primer mix and a sample-barcoded 5' primer, a second PCR ran about 6 to 11 cycles. TCRdb reanalysed the 5' RACE reads using MiXCR and keeps one entry per CDR3 protein. The profile covers about 1.8 million distinct CDR3 sequences, with around 48% appearing a single time and approximately 2.1% taken by the ten largest. Sequencing input: blood. The receptors derive from a woman aged 40 to 55 in good health.

The V call is TRBV11-2, the J call TRBJ2-1; D is uncertain. V shed 1 base and J shed 12 bases, with 13 bases lying between them. Germline V gene sequence: CDR1 SGHAT, CDR2 FQNNGV. The CDR3 spans 13 residues. The CDR3: CASSLGSLEGQFF. The CDR3 bases are TGTGCCAGCAGCTTAGGCTCCCTAGAAGGGCAGTTCTTC.

The rearrangement joins TRBV7-2 to TRBJ1-1; 10 nucleotides match TRBD1. V lost 7 bases, J lost 1 base, and 3 bases stayed unmatched. The CDR3 has 14 amino acids. Germline lookup yields CDR1 SGHTA and CDR2 FQGNSA. Written as DNA, the CDR3 is TGTGCCAGCACCCGACAGGGGGCGAACACTGAAGCTTTCTTT. Translating gives CASTRQGANTEAFF.

Here the CDR3 DNA reads TGCGCCAGCAGCCAAGGGAACAGCAATGTTAACTATGGCTACACCTTC. It specifies CASSQGNSNVNYGYTF. The chain joins TRBV4-3 to TRBJ1-2; D call uncertain. Trimming took 1 base from V and 1 from J, leaving 13 bases between them. CDR3 length: 16 amino acids. Germline loops: CDR1 LGHNA, CDR2 YSLEER.

The chain recombines TRBV15 with TRBJ2-7; TRBD1 agrees at 11 bases. V was clipped by 0 bases and J by 3 bases; unmatched bases: 1. The CDR3 spans 15 residues. Germline-derived CDR1 and CDR2 are LNHNV and YYDKDF (reference sequence). The CDR3: CATSREGTGGYEQYF. The CDR3, as DNA: TGTGCCACCAGCAGAGAGGGGACAGGGGGCTACGAGCAGTACTTC.

The V call is TRBV24-1, the J call TRBJ1-2, with 7 bases lining up with TRBD1. After removal of 4 bases from V and 3 bases from J, the junction contained 7 bases not matched to a gene. CDR3 size: 15 residues. From germline, CDR1 is KGHDR and CDR2 SFDVKD. The CDR3 DNA is TGTGCCACCAGTGACCCAGGACAGGCTGACTATGGCTACACCTTC. It specifies CATSDPGQADYGYTF.

J is TRBJ2-3 and V is TRBV28, with D possibly TRBD1 on 6 matching bases. The CDR3 is made up of 15 amino acids. Germline V lookup: CDR1 MDHEN, CDR2 SYDVKM. V lost 3 bases and J lost 3, with 13 bases in between. CDR3 DNA: TGTGCCAGCAGTTTCCTGAGGGGGAAAACAGATACGCAGTATTTT. Translation gives CASSFLRGKTDTQYF.

This clonotype appeared a few times. The V and J genes are TRBV29-1 and TRBJ2-3; a weak D match, TRBD2 (5 bases). CDR3 length: 14 amino acids. V lost 7 bases and J 1 base, leaving 15 bases between the germline ends. The germline gives CDR1 SQVTM, CDR2 ANQGSEA. Written as DNA, the CDR3 is TGCAGCGGGGTGAGGGCCGGTCGCACAGATACGCAGTATTTT. Amino acids: CSGVRAGRTDTQYF.

This chain uses TRBV20-1 with TRBJ2-7; perhaps TRBD2 as D (5 bases). Trimming removed 3 bases from V and 2 bases from J, with 11 bases in between. The CDR3 contains 13 residues. Germline V gene lookup returns CDR1 DFQATT and CDR2 SNEGSKA (reference sequence). The CDR3 loop is CSASLASAYEQYF. CDR3 DNA: TGCAGTGCTAGTCTAGCTTCCGCCTACGAGCAGTACTTC.

This clonotype was detected a few times. The CDR3: CASSDLDRRTDTQYF. DNA for the CDR3: TGTGCCAGCAGCGACTTGGACAGGCGCACAGATACGCAGTATTTT. V gene TRBV7-6 combines with J gene TRBJ2-3, with TRBD1 matching 7 bases. The CDR3 has 15 amino acids. Germline CDR1 SGHVS, CDR2 FNYEAQ. The J segment lost 1 base and the V segment lost 5 bases, leaving 6 bases of the junction unmatched. Full variable domain (outside the CDR3, taken from reference TRBV7-6 and TRBJ2-3): GAGVSQSPRYKVTKRGQDVALRCDPISGHVSLYWYRQALGQGPEFLTYFNYEAQQDKSGLPNDRFSAERPEGSISTLTIQRTEQRDSAMYRCASSDLDRRTDTQYFGPGTRLTVL.

This clonotype was counted ten times or more. This chain joins TRBV7-2 and TRBJ2-1, with TRBD2 matching 11 bases. The CDR3 is 15 amino acids. CDR1 and CDR2 (germline): SGHTA, FQGNSA. Unmatched junction bases numbered 1, after V lost 6 bases and J lost 0 bases. DNA of the CDR3: TGTGCCAGCAGGCTAGCGGGGGGCTCCTACAATGAGCAGTTCTTC. Translating gives CASRLAGGSYNEQFF. Filled out from reference TRBV7-2 and TRBJ2-1, the complete variable domain reads GAGVSQSPSNKVTEKGKDVELRCDPISGHTALYWYRQSLGQGLEFLIYFQGNSAPDKSGLPSDRFSAERTGGSVSTLTIQRTQQEDSAVYLCASRLAGGSYNEQFFGPGTRLTVL.

In regard to this clonotype: One junction end does not reproduce the germline sequence, and a read error may be involved. This chain uses TRBV5-6 with TRBJ2-7, with 7 bases that match TRBD2. Germline V gene lookup returns CDR1 SGHDT and CDR2 YYEEEE. The CDR3 runs 14 residues. CDR3 residues: CASTLGGDPYEQYF. CDR3 DNA sequence: TGTGCCAGCACCTTGGGAGGGGACCCCTACGAGCAGTACTTC.

The chain carries TRBV12-5 and TRBJ2-5, with 11 bases lining up with TRBD2. From germline, CDR1 is LGHNT and CDR2 FRNRAP. J was trimmed by 5 bases and V by 7 bases; bases with no gene match: 9. There are 15 residues in the CDR3. CDR3 sequence reads: CASARLGLAVETQYF. Written as DNA, the CDR3 is TGTGCTAGTGCTCGATTGGGACTAGCGGTTGAGACCCAGTACTTC.

This chain joins TRBV4-3 and TRBJ2-1; D remains unclear. V lost 3 bases to trimming and J lost 6 bases, with 9 bases between them. The CDR3 spans 13 residues. Germline CDR1 reads LGHNA; CDR2 reads YSLEER. The CDR3 region is CASSQEPRNEQFF. The CDR3 DNA reads TGCGCCAGCAGCCAGGAACCCCGCAATGAGCAGTTCTTC.

The chain carries TRBV24-1 and TRBJ2-1, with TRBD2 matching 9 bases. With V trimmed by 2 bases and J by 7 bases, 5 bases remained unmatched. The CDR3 has 15 amino acids. The V gene's germline CDR1 is KGHDR and CDR2 SFDVKD. The CDR3 region is CATSDWRGGKNEQFF. In DNA, the CDR3 is TGTGCCACCAGTGATTGGCGGGGGGGCAAGAATGAGCAGTTCTTC.

The rearrangement joins TRBV20-1 to TRBJ2-7; the D gene is possibly TRBD1 (6 bases). From germline, CDR1 is DFQATT and CDR2 SNEGSKA (reference sequence). The length of the CDR3 is 10 residues. V lost 8 bases to trimming and J lost 7 bases, with 12 bases between them. This chain's CDR3 is CSQGSWEQYF. CDR3 sequence (DNA): TGCAGTCAGGGGTCTTGGGAGCAGTACTTC.

The chain couples TRBV6-5 to TRBJ2-7, with D perhaps TRBD1 (6 bases). The V end was cut by 6 bases, the J end by 7 bases, with 22 bases between. The CDR3 runs to 15 residues. In germline, CDR1 is MNHEY, CDR2 SVGAGI. CDR3 sequence: CASRPTGFRYNEQYF. The DNA for the CDR3 is TGTGCCAGCAGACCCACAGGGTTCCGTTACAATGAGCAGTACTTC.

The chain combines TRBV4-3 with TRBJ1-5; TRBD1 might be the D (6 bases). This CDR3 contains 15 residues. The germline CDR1 and CDR2 sequences are LGHNA and YSLEER. V lost 1 base and J lost 1, with 8 bases in between. In DNA form, the CDR3 reads TGCGCCAGCAGCCAAGTCCAGGGGAGCAATCAGCCCCAGCATTTT. It specifies CASSQVQGSNQPQHF.

This chain joins TRBV7-2 and TRBJ1-1; no reliable D call. Germline V lookup: CDR1 SGHTA, CDR2 FQGNSA. The CDR3 covers 16 residues. V lost 5 bases, J lost 3 bases, and 19 bases lay in between. This chain's CDR3 is CASSPPGGLRDTEAFF. As DNA, the CDR3 is TGTGCCAGCAGCCCCCCGGGCGGCCTCCGGGACACTGAAGCTTTCTTT.

This clonotype was counted only a few times. V usage is TRBV14 and J usage is TRBJ2-7; D might be TRBD1 (5 bases). The V gene lost 0 bases and the J gene lost 1 base, with 19 bases spanning the gap. Germline V gene sequence: CDR1 SGHDN, CDR2 FVKESK. The CDR3 covers 18 residues. The CDR3 DNA reads TGTGCCAGCAGCCAAGATCGTTTTAAGGGGATAAGGTCCTACGAGCAGTACTTC. Translation: CASSQDRFKGIRSYEQYF.

The chain couples TRBV29-1 to TRBJ2-7; 7 positions agree with TRBD1. The CDR3 has 13 amino acids. Losses at the gene ends were 2 bases for V and 10 bases for J; bases not matched to a gene: 11. The V gene's germline CDR1 is SQVTM and CDR2 ANQGSEA. CDR3 in amino acids: CSVEWDSGKAQYF. The CDR3 region has the DNA TGCAGCGTTGAATGGGACAGCGGAAAGGCCCAGTACTTC.